This T cell receptor (beta chain) was retrieved from a study of blood T cells in healthy people across ages (dated by TCRdb to between 2014 and 2017). Regarding the study in general: In model experiments, roughly one uniquely barcoded TCR beta cDNA molecule per two T cells was captured by template switching. Using deep sequencing normalized with unique cDNA molecular identifiers, the study measured how TCR beta repertoire diversity changes with age. Four age groups were formed from the donors: young (average approximately 15 years), middle-aged (around 40), aged (roughly 58) and long-lived (around 82). To avoid experimental bias, donors of different ages were distributed randomly across sequencing lanes. Two additional independent replicas of 1 million unique cDNA reads from the same blood draw were analyzed for two donors (one aged 18 to 30 and one aged 80 or older).

Study-level results and caveats: As age increased, observed TCR beta diversity per million T cells dropped in a roughly linear way, and a significant reduction was already evident by age 40. The long-lived group showed more naive CD4+ T cells, fewer expanded clones and increased TCR diversity than the aged group, suggesting age selection. Since profiling was done on bulk unsorted PBMCs, naive and antigen-experienced compartments could not be conclusively compared. Total diversity estimates from one million sequenced T cells were considered lower bounds and underestimates. A strong correlation was found between observed TCR beta diversity and the percentage of naive T cells measured by flow cytometry. Because the CMV infection status of the donors was unknown, age-related changes in expanded clonotypes may potentially have been confounded.

Donors were 40 or so systemically healthy Caucasian individuals from Russia aged roughly 6 to 90 years. Approximately 9 milliliters of peripheral blood were collected from each donor into EDTA-treated Vacutainer tubes. Ficoll-Paque density-gradient centrifugation was used to isolate PBMCs, with at least 6.5 million per sample. Total RNA was extracted from PBMCs with Trizol reagent, with at least 6 micrograms obtained per sample. For every donor, an aliquot of PBMCs went through flow cytometry to measure the percentages of naive CD45RAhigh/CD27high T cells. The library was prepared using 5' RACE. Sequencing used an Illumina HiSeq 2500. A second about 6 to 11 cycle PCR used a sample-barcoded 5' primer and a J-beta primer mix. Each TCR beta cDNA molecule received a unique molecular identifier from a template-switch 5' adaptor carrying 12 random nucleotides. Each sample yielded at least 3 million CDR3-containing paired-end reads. First-strand cDNA synthesis was performed from all RNA using the Mint cDNA synthesis kit, with priming by a TRBC-specific oligonucleotide. All cDNA was treated with uracil-DNA glycosylase and then went through a first 18-cycle PCR with the universal primers M1SS and BC2_uni_R. Regarding the original processing steps: Normalization of each sample was performed by random selection of 1 million high-quality reads, each carrying a distinct molecular identifier. Reads with shared molecular identifiers were discarded instead of being binned into consensus sequences. CDR3 identification, clonotype clustering and error correction used MiTCR with a Q25 quality threshold and the strictest error-elimination algorithm. A nonparametric unseen species model with Euler transformation was used to estimate lower-bound total TCR beta diversity. TCRdb reprocessed the public reads (quality trimming at Q25 with fastp, clone calling with MiXCR) and kept in-frame beta chains. Rows matching on CDR3 protein sequence are summarized as one entry with the most common DNA and genes. The V and J calls shown here were made by TCRdb, not taken from the authors' results. For this sample there are about 720,000 distinct CDR3 sequences; approximately 22% appear just once. Of the sample, less than 25% is held by the ten largest clones.

On this clonotype: Its antigen is unknown. Per-nucleotide qualities are absent, and no much larger clonotype sits a single base away.

Via the germline V gene, CDR1 is MDHEN and CDR2 SYDVKM. Cut back by 6 bases and 8 bases, the V and J ends lie 16 bases apart. The CDR3 starts with the cysteine, ends with the phenylalanine, and has 14 residues. Only the CDR3 part of the read is kept: 42 bases, read in frame from the first base. This TCR came from a man between 65 and 79 years old in good health. The sequence is built from TRBV28 and TRBJ1-4; the D gene is perhaps TRBD1, on 5 matching bases. Sequenced: blood. The DNA sequence is as follows: TGTGCCAGCAGACTGAACCAGGGCGGAGAAAAACTGTTTTTT. It specifies CASRLNQGGEKLFF.